This entry lists 31 T cell receptor beta chains sequenced from one sample in a study of STAT5B mutations in CD4+ large granular lymphocyte leukemia. The protocol was immunoSEQ multiplex PCR, while the TCRdb copy is restricted to in-frame clones and leaves out a portion. The data show about 33,000 clones, with around 76% seen just once and about 0.3% held by the top ten. The sequencing input was CD4+ T cells from blood buffy coats. The receptor set was obtained from a human donor in good health.

This chain uses TRBV27 with TRBJ1-1; tentative D call: TRBD1 (6 bases). The germline V gene encodes CDR1 MNHEY and CDR2 SMNVEV (reference sequence). CDR3 size: 14 residues. V lost 3 bases and J lost 1, with 9 bases in between. The CDR3 spells CASSLRGRNTEAFF. DNA for the CDR3: TGTGCCAGCAGTTTGCGGGGGCGGAACACTGAAGCTTTCTTT.

The chain has TRBV12-5 and TRBJ1-5, with a possible D match to TRBD1 (5 bases). Germline lookup yields CDR1 LGHNT and CDR2 FRNRAP. There are 17 residues in the CDR3. V lost 0 bases, J lost 3 bases, and 15 bases lay in between. The CDR3 is CASGLVLGDRTNQPQHF. As DNA, the CDR3 is TGTGCTAGTGGTTTGGTACTTGGAGACAGAACCAATCAGCCCCAGCATTTT.

The chain carries TRBV28 and TRBJ2-7, with D perhaps matching TRBD1 (5 bases). Trimming removed 5 bases from V and 1 base from J, with 15 bases in between. CDR1 and CDR2 from the germline V gene are MDHEN and SYDVKM. The length of the CDR3 is 15 residues. The CDR3 region has the DNA TGTGCCAGCAGTACTACTTGGGGCCCTTCCTACGAGCAGTACTTC. This sequence encodes CASSTTWGPSYEQYF.

V usage is TRBV28 and J usage is TRBJ1-2; D is perhaps TRBD1 (6 bases). From germline, CDR1 is MDHEN and CDR2 SYDVKM. V shed 6 bases and J shed 7 bases, with 12 bases lying between them. There are 12 residues in the CDR3. CDR3 residues: CASRSRTVGYTF. The CDR3 DNA reads as TGTGCCAGCAGGAGTCGGACAGTTGGCTACACCTTC.

The J gene is TRBJ2-7, the V gene TRBV11-3; D is unclear. Per germline, CDR1 SGHNT and CDR2 YENEEA. Trimming removed 8 bases at V and 2 bases at J, with 19 bases between. The CDR3 extends over 15 amino acids. CDR3 loop: CASGDGSPYTYEQYF. In nucleotides, the CDR3 is TGTGCCAGCGGGGATGGGTCACCATACACCTACGAGCAGTACTTC.

This chain connects TRBV28 to TRBJ1-4; possibly TRBD1 for D (5 bases). The germline V gene has CDR1 MDHEN and CDR2 SYDVKM. This CDR3 comprises 14 residues. With 2 bases removed from V and 8 bases from J, the gap between germline ends came to 12 bases. The CDR3 region is CASSLVQEGEKLFF. The CDR3 bases are TGTGCCAGCAGTTTAGTTCAGGAGGGGGAAAAACTGTTTTTT.

The chain joins TRBV25-1 to TRBJ2-3; 7 bases fit TRBD1. The CDR3 has 15 amino acids. Germline V gene data show CDR1 as MGHDK and CDR2 as SYGVNS. J gave up 4 bases and V 8 bases, and 12 bases lay outside the gene matches. The CDR3 loop reads CASLVWDSKSDTQYF. In DNA, the CDR3 is TGTGCCAGCCTAGTATGGGACAGCAAGTCAGATACGCAGTATTTT.

The chain has TRBV5-6 and TRBJ2-5, with 7 bases fitting TRBD1. The CDR3 covers 15 residues. Germline V gives CDR1 SGHDT, CDR2 YYEEEE. V lost 0 bases, J lost 5 bases, and 7 bases stayed unmatched. DNA for the CDR3: TGTGCCAGCAGCTTGGACAGGGGATCAGGGGAGACCCAGTACTTC. It is translated as CASSLDRGSGETQYF.

This chain links TRBV7-6 with TRBJ1-3; TRBD1 agrees at 10 bases. The CDR3 has 18 amino acids. J lost 3 bases, V lost 2 bases, and 10 bases had no gene match. CDR1 and CDR2 (germline): SGHVS, FNYEAQ. CDR3 in amino acids: CASSLNPPTGGFGNTIYF. Here the CDR3 DNA reads TGTGCCAGCAGCTTAAACCCCCCGACAGGGGGCTTTGGAAACACCATATATTTT.

V is TRBV19 and J is TRBJ1-1; D is unresolved. Trimming took off 5 bases at V and 1 base at J, with 8 bases between the two ends. The CDR3 loop spans 13 amino acids. The germline gives CDR1 LNHDA, CDR2 SQIVND (reference sequence). The chain's CDR3 is CASSVTGNTEAFF. CDR3 nucleotides: TGTGCCAGTAGTGTAACGGGGAACACTGAAGCTTTCTTT.

V is TRBV19 and J is TRBJ2-5; 8 bases are a match to TRBD1. Germline CDR1 LNHDA, CDR2 SQIVND (reference sequence). The V gene end was trimmed by 5 bases and the J gene end by 4 bases; junction bases not matched to a gene: 9. The CDR3 has 15 amino acids. This CDR3 is CASSPQDRVRETQYF. CDR3 coding DNA: TGTGCCAGTAGTCCTCAGGACAGGGTCCGAGAGACCCAGTACTTC.

This rearrangement joins TRBV4-2 to TRBJ2-1; D remains ambiguous. Germline-derived CDR1 and CDR2 are LGHNA and YNFKEQ. The CDR3 is 14 amino acids. V was cut by 0 bases and J by 9 bases, with 12 bases left in between. This chain's CDR3 is CASSQEVRSVEQFF. The DNA for the CDR3 is TGTGCCAGCAGCCAAGAAGTACGGAGTGTTGAGCAGTTCTTC.

The rearrangement links TRBV11-3 to TRBJ2-5; tentatively, D is TRBD1 (6 bases). Germline CDR1 and CDR2: SGHNT and YENEEA. This CDR3 has 17 residues. Trimming took 1 base from V and 1 from J, leaving 16 bases between them. The CDR3, as DNA: TGTGCCAGCAGCTTAGGTGCGACAGGCCAAGTCCAAGAGACCCAGTACTTC. Its translation is CASSLGATGQVQETQYF.

This clone showed up just once. The chain carries TRBV6-5 and TRBJ1-1; TRBD1 matches at 9 bases. The CDR3 extends over 14 amino acids. Looked up from germline, CDR1 is MNHEY and CDR2 is SVGAGI. V trimming: 5 bases; J trimming: 5 bases; junction bases outside the gene matches: 6. The CDR3 region is CASSKGQGRTEAFF. The CDR3 DNA reads TGTGCCAGCAGTAAGGGACAGGGTAGGACTGAAGCTTTCTTT.

The J gene is TRBJ2-3, the V gene TRBV27; a weak D match, TRBD2 (6 bases). V lost 9 bases to trimming and J lost 2 bases, with 12 bases between them. This CDR3 region has 13 residues. Germline values: CDR1 MNHEY, CDR2 SMNVEV (reference sequence). This chain's CDR3 is CARGTLTTDTQYF. DNA for the CDR3: TGTGCCAGAGGGACTCTTACCACAGATACGCAGTATTTT.

The table lists this clone with a count of one. This chain uses TRBV27 with TRBJ2-7, with D unresolved. The germline V gene has CDR1 MNHEY and CDR2 SMNVEV (reference sequence). This CDR3 is 14 amino acids long. Trimming took 3 bases from V and 2 from J, leaving 11 bases between them. CDR3 protein: CASSLGRMAYEQYF. The DNA for the CDR3 is TGTGCCAGCAGTTTGGGCAGGATGGCCTACGAGCAGTACTTC.

This clone was seen only once. The V gene is TRBV5-1, the J gene TRBJ2-2; 7 bases agree with TRBD2. J lost 5 bases, V lost 10 bases, and 14 bases had no gene match. Germline CDR1 reads SGHRS; CDR2 reads YFSETQ. CDR3 length equals 15 residues. The CDR3, as DNA: TGCGCCTCCCGCTGGGCTAGCGGAGGTACCGGGGAGCTGTTTTTT. As protein: CASRWASGGTGELFF.

The V and J genes are TRBV10-3 and TRBJ2-5; D ambiguous. Germline assignment: CDR1 ENHRY and CDR2 SYGVKD. The CDR3 is 11 amino acids. The germline V and J ends were trimmed by 2 bases and 4 bases, with 2 bases remaining between them. The CDR3 spells CAISEGETQYF. For the CDR3, the DNA is TGTGCCATCAGTGAGGGAGAGACCCAGTACTTC.

A few counts support this clone. This chain joins TRBV7-9 and TRBJ2-5; D is unclear. The germline CDR1 and CDR2 sequences are SEHNR and FQNEAQ (reference sequence). This CDR3 is 13 amino acids long. V lost 6 bases, J lost 1 base, and 9 bases lay in between. The CDR3 loop is CASSKIAQETQYF. The CDR3 coding sequence is TGTGCCAGCAGTAAGATAGCCCAAGAGACCCAGTACTTC.

The CDR3 DNA reads TGTGCCAGCAGCGTCGGGACAGGGCGCTACGAGCAGTACTTC. It translates to CASSVGTGRYEQYF. This chain links TRBV7-6 with TRBJ2-7; 9 nucleotides line up with TRBD1. Germline V gives CDR1 SGHVS, CDR2 FNYEAQ. V lost 5 bases and J lost 3; bases outside the gene matches: 5. This CDR3 region has 14 residues.

V is TRBV10-3 and J is TRBJ1-6; D is undetermined. The CDR3 has 16 residues. Germline V gene lookup returns CDR1 ENHRY and CDR2 SYGVKD. V lost 2 bases and J 2 bases, leaving 10 bases between the germline ends. The CDR3 reads CAISERRDAYNSPLHF. The CDR3 DNA reads TGTGCCATCAGTGAGAGGAGGGATGCCTATAATTCACCCCTCCACTTT.

The CDR3 spells CASRLAGLNTEAFF. The DNA for the CDR3 is TGTGCCAGCAGGCTGGCAGGCCTCAACACTGAAGCTTTCTTT. V and J are TRBV28 and TRBJ1-1; D is unclear. There are 14 residues in the CDR3. The V gene's germline CDR1 is MDHEN and CDR2 SYDVKM. V was clipped by 6 bases and J by 2 bases, with 13 bases between them.

This chain connects TRBV19 to TRBJ2-5; 9 bases agree with TRBD2. CDR1 LNHDA and CDR2 SQIVND come from the germline V gene (reference sequence). The junction had 10 bases not matched to a gene; V was cut back by 3 bases and J by 5 bases. The CDR3 has 16 amino acids. The CDR3 protein is CASSMGLAGMTETQYF. The CDR3 DNA reads TGTGCCAGTAGTATGGGGCTAGCGGGGATGACGGAGACCCAGTACTTC.

The chain employs TRBV2 and TRBJ2-7; D remains unclear. Germline assignment: CDR1 SNHLY and CDR2 FYNNEI. The CDR3 is made up of 14 amino acids. Trimming took 8 bases from V and 7 from J, leaving 21 bases between them. CDR3 coding DNA: TGTGCCAGCTCGGATCTCCCCGCGTTGGGGGAGCAGTACTTC. Translating it yields CASSDLPALGEQYF.

This clone was detected only once. The V and J genes are TRBV10-3 and TRBJ2-3; 10 nucleotides match TRBD2. CDR3 length: 15 residues. Germline lookup yields CDR1 ENHRY and CDR2 SYGVKD. V shed 4 bases, J shed 1 base, and the junction held 2 bases outside the gene matches. CDR3 residues: CAISVTSGGTDTQYF. CDR3 in DNA: TGTGCCATCAGTGTAACTAGCGGGGGCACAGATACGCAGTATTTT.

V gene TRBV6-4 combines with J gene TRBJ1-2, with D tentatively TRBD1 (6 bases). The CDR3 is 14 residues long. Germline lookup yields CDR1 MRHNA and CDR2 SNTAGT. V lost 3 bases and J 4 bases, leaving 12 bases between the germline ends. CDR3 bases: TGTGCCAGCAGTGAGGCAGGGGCGGTCTATGGCTACACCTTC. This sequence encodes CASSEAGAVYGYTF.

This rearrangement joins TRBV4-2 to TRBJ2-7; TRBD2 matches 10 bases. This CDR3 has 15 amino acids. After removal of 5 bases from V and 1 base from J, the junction contained 5 bases not matched to a gene. CDR1 LGHNA and CDR2 YNFKEQ come from the germline V gene. The CDR3 DNA reads TGTGCCAGCAGCAAAGGGACTAGCGAGTCCTACGAGCAGTACTTC. Protein: CASSKGTSESYEQYF.

This rearrangement joins TRBV5-1 to TRBJ2-2; D assignment may be TRBD1 or TRBD2 (5 bases each). Trimming removed 0 bases at V and 6 bases at J, with 12 bases between. The CDR3 runs 15 residues. Germline CDR1 and CDR2: SGHRS and YFSETQ. The DNA of the CDR3 is TGCGCCAGCAGCTTGGCCCTATCGGGGCCCGGGGAGCTGTTTTTT. The encoded protein is CASSLALSGPGELFF.

J is TRBJ1-2 and V is TRBV27; a weak D match, TRBD1 (6 bases). The CDR3 loop spans 17 amino acids. V was pared by 2 bases and J by 3 bases, with 19 bases between. Germline V gene data show CDR1 as MNHEY and CDR2 as SMNVEV (reference sequence). The CDR3 region is CASSLTIRGGLDYGYTF. CDR3 bases: TGTGCCAGCAGTTTAACTATTAGGGGGGGATTGGACTATGGCTACACCTTC.

The CDR3 region has the DNA TGCGCCAGCAGCCCGGGGTTGACAGGGGTAGAGGATGAGCAGTTCTTC. As protein: CASSPGLTGVEDEQFF. The chain couples TRBV5-1 to TRBJ2-1, with 8 positions matching TRBD1. Trimming at V came to 4 bases and at J to 8 bases, leaving 14 bases not matched to a gene. Looked up from germline, CDR1 is SGHRS and CDR2 is YFSETQ. This CDR3 region has 16 residues.

The V gene is TRBV7-2, the J gene TRBJ1-2, with TRBD1 matching over 9 bases. V was clipped by 5 bases and J by 5 bases; unmatched bases: 9. From germline, CDR1 is SGHTA and CDR2 FQGNSA. The CDR3 totals 15 residues. The CDR3 bases are TGTGCCAGCAGCCTAAGGATGGGGACAGGGTATGGCTACACCTTC. This gives the protein CASSLRMGTGYGYTF. Full variable domain (outside the CDR3, taken from reference TRBV7-2 and TRBJ1-2): GAGVSQSPSNKVTEKGKDVELRCDPISGHTALYWYRQSLGQGLEFLIYFQGNSAPDKSGLPSDRFSAERTGGSVSTLTIQRTQQEDSAVYLCASSLRMGTGYGYTFGSGTRLTVV.